These 12 T cell receptor beta chains were all obtained from the same sample, sequenced in a study of blood T cell repertoires in COVID-19. The assay was immunoSEQ multiplex PCR, and TCRdb's table has in-frame clones only and misses some. The table lists about 80,000 clones, roughly 76% of them singletons. Sequencing was done on a sample of peripheral blood. These TCRs come from an older man with active or convalescent COVID-19.

The V call is TRBV29-1, the J call TRBJ2-3; 13 bases line up with TRBD2. The ends lost 1 base at V and 2 bases at J; junction bases unmatched: 3. Looked up from germline, CDR1 is SQVTM and CDR2 is ANQGSEA. The CDR3 is 16 amino acids. In DNA form, the CDR3 reads TGCAGCGTTGAAGGGACTAGCGGGGGCCTCACAGATACGCAGTATTTT. This encodes CSVEGTSGGLTDTQYF.

Only a few counts were recorded for this clone. This chain links TRBV4-1 with TRBJ2-3; weak D call: TRBD1 (6 bases). Trimming took 3 bases from V and 4 from J, leaving 11 bases between them. Germline CDR1 is MGHRA and CDR2 is YSYEKL. This CDR3 spans 14 amino acids. In DNA form, the CDR3 reads TGCGCCAGCAGCCAGCAACAGGGCCCAGATACGCAGTATTTT. Amino acids: CASSQQQGPDTQYF.

The chain links TRBV11-2 to TRBJ2-5, with D perhaps TRBD1 (5 bases). V lost 6 bases and J lost 4, with 12 bases in between. CDR3 length: 13 amino acids. Per germline, CDR1 SGHAT and CDR2 FQNNGV. The CDR3 nucleotides are TGTGCCAGCAGATCTAACCAGGGAGAGACCCAGTACTTC. Its protein product is CASRSNQGETQYF.

A few counts support this clone. As DNA, the CDR3 is TGCAGTGCTAGTTACCCCAGGGGCGGTCGTCATGAGCAGTTCTTC. Residues: CSASYPRGGRHEQFF. V gene TRBV20-1 combines with J gene TRBJ2-1; perhaps TRBD1 as D (6 bases). Looked up from germline, CDR1 is DFQATT and CDR2 is SNEGSKA (reference sequence). The CDR3 runs 15 residues. Trimming took 3 bases from V and 8 from J, leaving 20 bases between them.

J is TRBJ2-5 and V is TRBV5-1; D is perhaps TRBD1 (6 bases). Germline V lookup: CDR1 SGHRS, CDR2 YFSETQ. V was pared by 7 bases and J by 5 bases, with 18 bases between. The CDR3 runs 14 residues. The CDR3 region has the DNA TGCGCCAGCGATACCTTTGGGGGCCTGGAGACCCAGTACTTC. It codes for CASDTFGGLETQYF.

The chain carries TRBV4-1 and TRBJ2-7, with D possibly matching TRBD1 (5 bases). Germline values: CDR1 MGHRA, CDR2 YSYEKL. V was pared by 0 bases and J by 9 bases, with 12 bases between. This CDR3 has 13 amino acids. The CDR3 DNA reads TGCGCCAGCAGCCAAGATGGCAGGGTCTGGCAGTACTTC. This codes for CASSQDGRVWQYF.

The rearrangement uses TRBV14 and TRBJ1-1, with D tentatively TRBD1 (6 bases). The V and J ends lost 1 base and 3 bases respectively, with 12 bases between them. The CDR3 runs 15 residues. CDR1 SGHDN and CDR2 FVKESK come from the germline V gene. CDR3 sequence reads: CASSQAGAFYTEAFF. The DNA of the CDR3 is TGTGCCAGCAGCCAAGCAGGGGCTTTCTACACTGAAGCTTTCTTT.

The chain carries TRBV28 and TRBJ2-1; TRBD2 matches 9 bases. Losses at the gene ends were 7 bases for V and 8 bases for J; bases not matched to a gene: 15. The CDR3 extends over 16 amino acids. Looked up from germline, CDR1 is MDHEN and CDR2 is SYDVKM. CDR3 sequence (DNA): TGTGCCAGCAATTCACGCGGGGGGGAATTTGTCGATGAGCAGTTCTTC. Protein sequence: CASNSRGGEFVDEQFF.

This chain connects TRBV29-1 to TRBJ1-3, with a tentative D call TRBD1 (5 bases). The germline V and J ends were trimmed by 4 bases and 0 bases, with 10 bases remaining between them. The CDR3 totals 14 residues. Germline lookup yields CDR1 SQVTM and CDR2 ANQGSEA. CDR3 in DNA: TGCAGCGTTGGAAAGGACACCTCTGGAAACACCATATATTTT. It yields the protein CSVGKDTSGNTIYF.

This CDR3 is CAWGSGSGTQYF. The CDR3 DNA sequence: TGTGCCTGGGGATCCGGGTCGGGTACGCAGTATTTT. This chain connects TRBV30 to TRBJ2-3; no reliable D call. Germline V gives CDR1 GTSNPN, CDR2 SVGIG (reference sequence). The V gene lost 5 bases and the J gene lost 8 bases, with 14 bases spanning the gap. The CDR3 sequence is 12 residues long.

The V and J genes are TRBV18 and TRBJ1-4; TRBD1 is a possible D gene (5 bases). This CDR3 is built from 15 residues. With 2 bases removed from V and 4 bases from J, the gap between germline ends came to 11 bases. CDR1 KGHSH and CDR2 LQKENI come from the germline V gene. CDR3 DNA: TGTGCCAGCTCACCAAGGGCTGACAGTAATGAAAAACTGTTTTTT. Amino acids: CASSPRADSNEKLFF.

The chain is built from TRBV28 and TRBJ1-6; 10 bases line up with TRBD1. There are 15 residues in the CDR3. In germline, CDR1 is MDHEN, CDR2 SYDVKM. With V trimmed by 7 bases and J by 7 bases, 7 bases remained unmatched. CDR3 region: CASTLGDRGNSPLHF. The CDR3 DNA sequence: TGTGCCAGCACCTTGGGGGACAGGGGAAATTCACCCCTCCACTTT.